This T cell receptor (beta chain) derives from a study of blood T cell repertoires in COVID-19. Deletions cut 6 bases from V and 6 bases from J, with 14 bases between. The CDR3 is 13 residues long. Germline V gene data show CDR1 as SNHLY and CDR2 as FYNNEI. Here immunoSEQ multiplex PCR was the method, and the copy in TCRdb shows in-frame clones only, minus some. Here the sample spans about 200,000 clones, over 75% being singletons. Sequenced input: peripheral blood. The chain joins TRBV2 to TRBJ1-2, with D possibly being TRBD1 (5 bases). This TCR derives from a woman of 80 years or more with active or convalescent COVID-19. CDR3 loop: CASRPRVGDGYTF. The CDR3 DNA is TGTGCCAGCAGACCTCGGGTAGGGGATGGCTACACCTTC.